The 3 T cell receptor beta chains listed next were all sequenced from one sample in a study of T-cell reconstitution after alpha-beta-depleted transplantation in children. TCRbeta library preparation incorporated unique molecular identifiers. TCRdb independently ran MiXCR on the PCR reads; one entry per CDR3 protein. The sample includes around 200,000 distinct CDR3 sequences, about 11% of them seen just once. Here the sequenced sample was PBMCs, taken before TCRalphabeta/CD19-depleted stem cell transplant. The receptor source for this set is a child younger than two with acute myeloid leukemia, due to receive a stem cell transplant.

This clonotype has a count of ten or more. The rearrangement joins TRBV9 to TRBJ2-1; D is unclear. This CDR3 has 16 residues. Germline V gene lookup returns CDR1 SGDLS and CDR2 YYNGEE. With 4 bases removed from V and 0 bases from J, the gap between germline ends came to 14 bases. The CDR3 reads CASSLDQFSSYNEQFF. DNA of the CDR3: TGTGCCAGCAGCTTGGACCAATTCAGCTCCTACAATGAGCAGTTCTTC.

Many counts were recorded for this clonotype. The genes are TRBV12-3 or TRBV12-4 and TRBJ2-1, with 12 positions matching TRBD2. The CDR3 extends over 12 amino acids. Trimming cost V 7 bases and J 15 bases; bases outside gene matches: 7. The CDR3 loop reads CASTRLAGVGFF. The CDR3, as DNA: TGTGCCAGCACCCGACTAGCGGGGGTCGGGTTCTTC.

This clonotype was counted at least ten times. The chain links TRBV5-6 to TRBJ2-5, with 8 bases lining up with TRBD1. The J segment lost 10 bases and the V segment lost 7 bases, leaving 9 bases of the junction unmatched. Germline V CDR1 and CDR2: SGHDT, YYEEEE. The CDR3 has 12 residues. The DNA of the CDR3 is TGTGCCAGCCCGGGACAGGAGAAGGTCCAGTACTTC. The encoded protein is CASPGQEKVQYF.